The 10 T cell receptor beta chains given below trace back to one sample, sequenced in a study of blood T cell repertoires in COVID-19. This table comes from immunoSEQ multiplex PCR, and its TCRdb copy is limited to in-frame clones, with some not included. The sample includes approximately 300,000 clones, about 85% of them seen just once. Sequenced material: PBMCs or T cells enriched from blood (not recorded which). These receptors were collected from a young woman who had recovered from COVID-19.

The chain couples TRBV18 to TRBJ2-3; tentative D call: TRBD2 (5 bases). Trimming removed 3 bases from V and 0 bases from J, with 13 bases in between. Germline V gives CDR1 KGHSH, CDR2 LQKENI. The CDR3 length is 16 residues. The CDR3 DNA is TGTGCCAGCTCACCCCTCGGGGTGGATAGCACAGATACGCAGTATTTT. Translated: CASSPLGVDSTDTQYF.

The chain employs TRBV4-3 and TRBJ1-6; the D is unclear. Between the trimmed V and J ends, which lost 0 bases and 6 bases, there was a span of 9 bases. The CDR3 length is 15 residues. Germline assignment: CDR1 LGHNA and CDR2 YSLEER. In nucleotides, the CDR3 is TGCGCCAGCAGCCAAGACGGGATCGGTAATTCACCCCTCCACTTT. This gives the protein CASSQDGIGNSPLHF.

V usage is TRBV3-1 (or the pseudogene TRBV3-2) and J usage is TRBJ1-5; possible D gene TRBD1, 5 bases. The CDR3 is 17 residues long. Trimming stripped 1 base from V and 4 bases from J, with 17 bases between. CDR1 is LGHDT and CDR2 is YNNKEL in the germline V gene (reference sequence). For the CDR3, the DNA is TGTGCCAGCAGCCAAGGATATCGGGGGGTGAGGAATCAGCCCCAGCATTTT. Translation gives CASSQGYRGVRNQPQHF.

This clone showed up just once. V and J are TRBV6-1 and TRBJ2-1; no reliable D call. The CDR3 is 11 amino acids. In germline, CDR1 is MNHNS, CDR2 SASEGT. V dropped 2 bases and J dropped 12 bases, with 8 bases sitting between them. The DNA of the CDR3 is TGTGCCAGCAGTGAACTAGGCCCGCAGTTCTTC. Amino acids: CASSELGPQFF.

In its sample, this clone was seen once. This chain links TRBV11-2 with TRBJ1-6; 8 nucleotides agree with TRBD1. The germline V gene encodes CDR1 SGHAT and CDR2 FQNNGV. This CDR3 region has 14 residues. The junction had 4 bases not matched to a gene; V was cut back by 5 bases and J by 7 bases. CDR3 sequence reads: CASSPRTGNSPLHF. In DNA form, the CDR3 reads TGTGCCAGCAGCCCGAGGACAGGGAATTCACCCCTCCACTTT.

The rearrangement links TRBV2 to TRBJ1-1; no firm D call. This CDR3 is 14 amino acids long. With 10 bases removed from V and 1 base from J, the gap between germline ends came to 16 bases. CDR1 and CDR2 (germline): SNHLY, FYNNEI. This CDR3 reads CATRMAKWNTEAFF. For the CDR3, the DNA is TGTGCCACACGAATGGCCAAATGGAACACTGAAGCTTTCTTT.

V usage is TRBV5-1 and J usage is TRBJ1-2, with 7 bases identical to TRBD1. The CDR3 consists of 15 residues. Germline V gives CDR1 SGHRS, CDR2 YFSETQ. V shed 5 bases and J 0 bases; nucleotides not matched to a gene: 7. This CDR3 reads CASSDGQAPNYGYTF. The CDR3, as DNA: TGCGCCAGCAGTGACGGACAGGCACCTAACTATGGCTACACCTTC. The full variable domain, completed using reference TRBV5-1 and TRBJ1-2, is KAGVTQTPRYLIKTRGQQVTLSCSPISGHRSVSWYQQTPGQGLQFLFEYFSETQRNKGNFPGRFSGRQFSNSRSEMNVSTLELGDSALYLCASSDGQAPNYGYTFGSGTRLTVV.

The chain has TRBV3-1 (or the pseudogene TRBV3-2) and TRBJ2-2; 8 bases match TRBD1. Germline loops: CDR1 LGHDT, CDR2 YNNKEL (reference sequence). The CDR3 consists of 14 residues. Unmatched junction bases numbered 7, after V lost 5 bases and J lost 8 bases. CDR3 residues: CASSWTGFGGELFF. CDR3 sequence (DNA): TGTGCCAGCAGCTGGACAGGGTTCGGGGGGGAGCTGTTTTTT.

This rearrangement joins TRBV5-1 to TRBJ1-2, with TRBD1 matching over 12 bases. CDR1 SGHRS and CDR2 YFSETQ come from the germline V gene. The CDR3 is made up of 15 amino acids. Germline trimming cut 4 bases from V and 4 bases from J; bases unmatched to any gene: 5. CDR3 protein: CASSAGTGGGYGYTF. In nucleotides, the CDR3 is TGCGCCAGCAGCGCCGGGACAGGGGGCGGCTATGGCTACACCTTC.

The rearrangement links TRBV27 to TRBJ1-4; no clear D. Per germline, CDR1 MNHEY and CDR2 SMNVEV (reference sequence). V lost 2 bases and J lost 3, with 10 bases in between. CDR3 length: 15 residues. The CDR3 bases are TGTGCCAGCAGTTTAAGCGGGCTGGCTAATGAAAAACTGTTTTTT. Encoded protein: CASSLSGLANEKLFF. Together with reference TRBV27 and TRBJ1-4, the CDR3 gives the full variable domain: EAQVTQNPRYLITVTGKKLTVTCSQNMNHEYMSWYRQDPGLGLRQIYYSMNVEVTDKGDVPEGYKVSRKEKRNFPLILESPSPNQTSLYFCASSLSGLANEKLFFGSGTQLSVL.